This TCR beta chain was profiled in a study of shared clonotypes between healthy human individuals. Trimming cost V 0 bases and J 0 bases, with 9 bases left between them. The CDR3 spans 16 residues. Germline CDR1 SGHRS, CDR2 YFSETQ. Profiled with immunoSEQ multiplex PCR; TCRdb holds only in-frame clones, not every one. In the table there are more than 1,200,000 clones, approximately 98.5% of which are singletons. The V call is TRBV5-1, the J call TRBJ1-4, with a weak D call TRBD1 (5 bases). The clonotype originates from a young man in good health. Sample: naive CD4+ T cells sorted from blood. Documented subset: CD45RA+ positively selected. CDR3 in DNA: TGCGCCAGCAGCTTGGGGGACCTTGCAACTAATGAAAAACTGTTTTTT. Translated, it gives CASSLGDLATNEKLFF.